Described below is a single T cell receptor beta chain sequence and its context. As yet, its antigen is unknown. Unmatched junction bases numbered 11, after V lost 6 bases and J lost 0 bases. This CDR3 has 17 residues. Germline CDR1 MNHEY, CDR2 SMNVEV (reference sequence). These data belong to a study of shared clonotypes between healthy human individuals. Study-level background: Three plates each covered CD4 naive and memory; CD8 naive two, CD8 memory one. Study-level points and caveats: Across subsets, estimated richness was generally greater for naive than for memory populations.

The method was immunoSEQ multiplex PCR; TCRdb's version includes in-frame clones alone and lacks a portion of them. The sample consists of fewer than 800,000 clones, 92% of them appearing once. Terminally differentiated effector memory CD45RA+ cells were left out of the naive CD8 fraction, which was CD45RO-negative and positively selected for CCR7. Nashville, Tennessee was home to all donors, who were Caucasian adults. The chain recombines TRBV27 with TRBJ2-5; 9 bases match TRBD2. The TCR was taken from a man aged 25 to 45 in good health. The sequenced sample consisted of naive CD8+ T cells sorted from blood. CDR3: CASRALSSGRYQETQYF. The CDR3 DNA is TGTGCCAGCAGGGCCCTTAGCAGCGGGAGGTACCAAGAGACCCAGTACTTC.